These 6 T cell receptor beta chains were sequenced from one sample in a study of T cells in Graves' hyperthyroidism and ophthalmopathy. Amplified TCR beta CDR3 regions derived from RNA transcripts. The HTBI primer set drove a first-round RT-PCR of the TCR CDR3. One entry per CDR3 protein, called by TCRdb with MiXCR from the multiplex PCR reads. This sample has roughly 580,000 distinct CDR3 sequences, with 14% found just once. Source material: blood. The source is a woman in her twenties or thirties with Graves' hyperthyroidism that later progressed to Graves' ophthalmopathy.

This clonotype was observed at least ten times. The J gene is TRBJ2-5, the V gene TRBV20-1, with D possibly called TRBD1 or TRBD2 (6 bases each). This CDR3 is 14 amino acids long. V was clipped by 6 bases and J by 0 bases, with 14 bases between them. Germline V lookup: CDR1 DFQATT, CDR2 SNEGSKA (reference sequence). This CDR3 is CSAEQGGYQETQYF. CDR3 DNA: TGCAGTGCAGAACAGGGAGGTTACCAAGAGACCCAGTACTTC.

Many counts were recorded for this clonotype. The J gene is TRBJ2-3, the V gene TRBV10-3, with a possible D match to TRBD2 (6 bases). The CDR3 covers 15 residues. Germline V gene data show CDR1 as ENHRY and CDR2 as SYGVKD. Deletions cut 0 bases from V and 5 bases from J, with 12 bases between. The CDR3 is CAISESGGRKDTQYF. CDR3 DNA: TGTGCCATCAGTGAGTCGGGGGGACGAAAAGATACGCAGTATTTT.

This clonotype was detected many times. The genes are TRBV19 and TRBJ2-7; 8 bases fit TRBD2. After removal of 9 bases from V and 0 bases from J, the junction contained 7 bases not matched to a gene. This CDR3 is built from 14 residues. Germline CDR1 LNHDA, CDR2 SQIVND (reference sequence). CDR3 amino acids: CASSRTSSSYEQYF. DNA for the CDR3: TGTGCCAGCAGCCGGACTAGCTCCTCCTACGAGCAGTACTTC.

This clonotype has only a few counts. The chain employs TRBV30 and TRBJ2-2; possible D gene TRBD2, 6 bases. Deletions cut 4 bases from V and 6 bases from J, with 15 bases between. This CDR3 is built from 14 residues. Germline V lookup: CDR1 GTSNPN, CDR2 SVGIG (reference sequence). CDR3 loop: CAWKEPAGPGELFF. CDR3 bases: TGTGCCTGGAAAGAACCAGCGGGCCCCGGGGAGCTGTTTTTT.

As regards this clonotype: A clone one base away is much larger, so this may be a read error. The chain joins TRBV28 to TRBJ2-7; TRBD2 matches 8 bases. CDR3 size: 18 residues. V gave up 4 bases and J gave up 4 bases; unmatched junction bases: 18. Looked up from germline, CDR1 is MDHEN and CDR2 is SYDVKM. Here the CDR3 DNA reads TGTGCCAGCAGTTCGCGCCTTGCCGGGACTAGTTTACCTTACGAGCAGTACTTC. This translates into CASSSRLAGTSLPYEQYF.

This clonotype showed up many times. This sequence joins TRBV28 and TRBJ1-5; D is perhaps TRBD1 (5 bases). Looked up from germline, CDR1 is MDHEN and CDR2 is SYDVKM. This CDR3 spans 14 amino acids. V lost 6 bases, J lost 7 bases, and 16 bases lay in between. The CDR3 sequence is CASSQDTEGQPQHF. The DNA for the CDR3 is TGTGCCAGCAGCCAGGACACCGAAGGGCAGCCCCAGCATTTT. Full variable domain (rest looked up from reference TRBV28 and TRBJ1-5): DVKVTQSSRYLVKRTGEKVFLECVQDMDHENMFWYRQDPGLGLRLIYFSYDVKMKEKGDIPEGYSVSREKKERFSLILESASTNQTSMYLCASSQDTEGQPQHFGDGTRLSIL.